This TCR beta chain derives from a study of CD8+CD57+ T cells in acquired aplastic anemia. Many counts were recorded for this clonotype. TCR beta VDJ combinations and CDR3 sequences were profiled from genomic DNA. TCRdb itself ran the reads through MiXCR, one entry per CDR3 protein. The sample has about 190,000 distinct CDR3 sequences, roughly half seen once. The CDR3 has 20 amino acids. Germline assignment: CDR1 MNHNS and CDR2 SASEGT. V lost 6 bases and J lost 1; bases outside the gene matches: 23. Sample: sorted CD4+, CD8+, or CD8+CD57+ T cells (not recorded which) from PBMCs. The chain is built from TRBV6-1 and TRBJ1-1; 7 nucleotides agree with TRBD1. The receptor was isolated from a human donor in good health, serving as a control. In nucleotides, the CDR3 is TGTGCCAGCAGCGCGGTAGGGGGAGGCCACAGGGGTACTTGGAACACTGAAGCTTTCTTT. This sequence encodes CASSAVGGGHRGTWNTEAFF.